This TCR beta chain derives from a study of radiotherapy plus CTLA-4 blockade in lung cancer. Overall study context: Objective responses were observed in around a sixth of patients, and disease control was achieved by 30% to 40%.

Study-level results: TCR clones from tumors expanded in blood after radiotherapy plus ipilimumab.

The length of the CDR3 is 16 residues. Trimming cost V 0 bases and J 0 bases, with 11 bases left between them. Germline CDR1 and CDR2: SGHTA and FQGTGA. Participants had chemo-refractory metastatic non-small-cell lung cancer and were treated with focal radiation plus ipilimumab CTLA-4 blockade. Clones were read by immunoSEQ multiplex PCR, and TCRdb kept only the in-frame ones, dropping some. The table has roughly 50,000 clones, roughly three quarters seen once. Turning to this clone: What it binds is unknown.

The origin of this receptor is a human donor with non-small cell lung cancer who had stable disease on radiotherapy plus ipilimumab. This sample comprised peripheral blood, obtained from a patient treated with radiotherapy plus ipilimumab. This rearrangement joins TRBV7-3 to TRBJ1-2; D is unclear. Here the CDR3 reads CASSLTSQNANYGYTF. In DNA, the CDR3 is TGTGCCAGCAGCTTAACTAGCCAGAACGCTAACTATGGCTACACCTTC.